Shown below are 20 T cell receptor beta chains from a single sample sequenced in a study of T-cell reconstitution after alpha-beta-depleted transplantation in children. During its preparation, the TCRbeta library received unique molecular identifiers. TCRdb ran MiXCR on the PCR reads and lists one entry per CDR3 protein. This table holds 85,000 to 120,000 distinct CDR3 sequences, about 7.5% found once. This specimen was PBMCs, taken before TCRalphabeta/CD19-depleted stem cell transplant. The receptors derive from a boy aged 2 to 9 with acute lymphoblastic leukemia, due to receive a stem cell transplant.

V gene TRBV2 combines with J gene TRBJ2-2; D unclear. The CDR3 sequence is 13 residues long. With 9 bases removed from V and 4 bases from J, the gap between germline ends came to 12 bases. Per germline, CDR1 SNHLY and CDR2 FYNNEI. The CDR3 nucleotides are TGTGCCAGTCTCAAAAGGCCCACCGGGGAGCTGTTTTTT. As protein: CASLKRPTGELFF.

This clonotype was seen ten or more times. V is TRBV5-1 and J is TRBJ1-4, with no clear D. CDR3 length equals 15 residues. Germline V gene data show CDR1 as SGHRS and CDR2 as YFSETQ. The V end was cut by 0 bases, the J end by 0 bases, with 6 bases between. The CDR3 DNA sequence: TGCGCCAGCAGCTTGGATCCTGCAACTAATGAAAAACTGTTTTTT. Residues: CASSLDPATNEKLFF.

This clonotype has only a few counts. The rearrangement joins TRBV11-2 to TRBJ2-5; D is possibly TRBD2 (7 bases). The CDR3 contains 16 residues. Germline V lookup: CDR1 SGHAT, CDR2 FQNNGV. V was trimmed by 7 bases and J by 5 bases, leaving 23 bases between them. The CDR3 DNA reads as TGTGCCAGCACCCCCGGGGGCGGGGGAGCTCTTGAGACCCAGTACTTC. It codes for CASTPGGGGALETQYF.

This clonotype was counted between two and nine times. The chain recombines TRBV7-6 with TRBJ2-5, with 7 bases lining up with TRBD1. CDR3 length equals 16 residues. CDR1 and CDR2 (germline): SGHVS, FNYEAQ. With V trimmed by 4 bases and J by 1 base, 9 bases remained unmatched. The CDR3 region is CASSSPEGAGQETQYF. The CDR3 DNA reads TGTGCCAGCAGCTCCCCTGAGGGGGCTGGCCAAGAGACCCAGTACTTC.

A few counts support this clonotype. The CDR3 bases are TGTGCCATCAGTGAGGCGGGGGGGATCTATGGCTACACCTTC. Translated, it gives CAISEAGGIYGYTF. The J gene is TRBJ1-2, the V gene TRBV10-3; D perhaps matches TRBD1 (5 bases). This CDR3 is 14 amino acids long. With 2 bases removed from V and 4 bases from J, the gap between germline ends came to 11 bases. Germline V gene data show CDR1 as ENHRY and CDR2 as SYGVKD.

The J gene is TRBJ2-7, the V gene TRBV21-1. TRBV21-1 is a documented pseudogene. The CDR3 is 14 amino acids. CDR3 sequence reads: CASSKRGQAYEQYF. Written as DNA, the CDR3 is TGTGCCAGCAGCAAAAGAGGTCAAGCCTACGAGCAGTACTTC.

This clonotype was recorded many times. This rearrangement joins TRBV12-3 or TRBV12-4 to TRBJ2-7, with a possible D match to TRBD1 (5 bases). The V end lost 0 bases, the J end lost 3 bases, and 9 bases lay between the germline ends. The CDR3 is made up of 14 amino acids. The chain's CDR3 is CASSLAGQGYEQYF. The CDR3 DNA sequence: TGTGCCAGCAGTTTAGCGGGGCAGGGCTACGAGCAGTACTTC.

The table lists this clonotype with many counts. The CDR3 loop reads CASSALGGAPDTQYF. The CDR3 bases are TGCGCCAGCAGCGCCCTAGGGGGGGCTCCAGATACGCAGTATTTT. V is TRBV5-1 and J is TRBJ2-3; D perhaps matches TRBD2 (7 bases). CDR1 is SGHRS, CDR2 YFSETQ, per germline. V lost 4 bases, J lost 4 bases, and 16 bases lay in between. There are 15 residues in the CDR3. The full variable domain, rest sourced from reference TRBV5-1 and TRBJ2-3, is KAGVTQTPRYLIKTRGQQVTLSCSPISGHRSVSWYQQTPGQGLQFLFEYFSETQRNKGNFPGRFSGRQFSNSRSEMNVSTLELGDSALYLCASSALGGAPDTQYFGPGTRLTVL.

This clonotype was recorded many times. The J gene is TRBJ2-3, the V gene TRBV11-2; 10 nucleotides agree with TRBD2. Germline-derived CDR1 and CDR2 are SGHAT and FQNNGV. Trimming took 5 bases from V and 5 from J; bases not matched to a gene: 10. This CDR3 comprises 16 residues. The CDR3 is CASSRMASGGGDTQYF. The CDR3 bases are TGTGCCAGCAGCCGCATGGCTAGCGGGGGTGGAGATACGCAGTATTTT.

This clonotype was seen a handful of times. The chain uses TRBV7-2 and TRBJ1-1; weak D call: TRBD1 (6 bases). Per the germline V gene, CDR1 is SGHTA and CDR2 is FQGNSA. V was clipped by 2 bases and J by 5 bases, with 12 bases between them. There are 14 residues in the CDR3. CDR3 in DNA: TGTGCCAGCAGCTTAACCGCAGGGGCTACTGAAGCTTTCTTT. Its translation is CASSLTAGATEAFF.

There are a few counts of this clonotype. The chain has TRBV7-9 and TRBJ2-1, with 15 bases identical to TRBD2. The CDR3 sequence is 18 residues long. Unmatched junction bases numbered 12, after V lost 4 bases and J lost 8 bases. Germline lookup yields CDR1 SEHNR and CDR2 FQNEAQ (reference sequence). This chain's CDR3 is CASSSQGFGLAGGDEQFF. CDR3 nucleotides: TGTGCCAGCAGCTCACAAGGGTTTGGACTAGCGGGGGGGGATGAGCAGTTCTTC.

This clonotype was observed at least ten times. The V and J genes are TRBV2 and TRBJ2-1; 13 nucleotides align to TRBD2. The CDR3 runs 18 residues. Germline V lookup: CDR1 SNHLY, CDR2 FYNNEI. The trim removed 6 bases at V and 3 bases at J, leaving 11 bases unmatched. The CDR3 here is CASSLTSGGAQFYNEQFF. CDR3 nucleotide sequence: TGTGCCAGCAGCCTTACTAGCGGGGGGGCCCAATTCTACAATGAGCAGTTCTTC. The full variable domain, rest sourced from reference TRBV2 and TRBJ2-1, is EPEVTQTPSHQVTQMGQEVILRCVPISNHLYFYWYRQILGQKVEFLVSFYNNEISEKSEIFDDQFSVERPDGSNFTLKIRSTKLEDSAMYFCASSLTSGGAQFYNEQFFGPGTRLTVL.

This clonotype occurred many times. This chain uses TRBV20-1 with TRBJ2-1; unclear D gene. Germline CDR1 DFQATT, CDR2 SNEGSKA (reference sequence). Trimming took off 6 bases at V and 2 bases at J, with 14 bases between the two ends. The CDR3 contains 14 residues. CDR3 sequence (DNA): TGCAGTGCGCCGAGCTCAAGACCCTACAATGAGCAGTTCTTC. Translating gives CSAPSSRPYNEQFF.

V and J are TRBV5-1 and TRBJ1-3; D might be TRBD1 (6 bases). Germline V gene data show CDR1 as SGHRS and CDR2 as YFSETQ. The CDR3 sequence is 15 residues long. The V end was cut by 1 base, the J end by 3 bases, with 11 bases between. CDR3 amino acids: CASSLSGASGNTIYF. CDR3 in DNA: TGCGCCAGCAGCTTGTCAGGGGCAAGTGGAAACACCATATATTTT.

Only a few counts were recorded for this clonotype. The V gene is TRBV5-1, the J gene TRBJ2-7, with TRBD1 matching over 7 bases. J was trimmed by 4 bases and V by 3 bases; bases with no gene match: 7. This CDR3 contains 14 residues. The germline CDR1 and CDR2 sequences are SGHRS and YFSETQ. The CDR3: CASSSPGTAYEQYF. CDR3 coding DNA: TGCGCCAGCAGCTCCCCCGGGACAGCGTACGAGCAGTACTTC.

There are many counts of this clonotype. The CDR3 protein is CASSSDAVLTF. CDR3 bases: TGTGCCAGCAGCTCGGACGCGGTCCTGACTTTC. The chain recombines TRBV7-8 with TRBJ2-6; D is unresolved. V was pared by 4 bases and J by 13 bases, with 8 bases between. Germline V gene lookup returns CDR1 SGHVS and CDR2 FQNEAQ. The CDR3 covers 11 residues.

This clonotype was picked up a small number of times. The V gene is TRBV12-3 or TRBV12-4, the J gene TRBJ1-3; 7 bases agree with TRBD1. The CDR3 contains 15 residues. With V trimmed by 6 bases and J by 0 bases, 5 bases remained unmatched. This chain's CDR3 is CASSRQGLSGNTIYF. CDR3 DNA: TGTGCCAGCAGCAGACAGGGCCTCTCTGGAAACACCATATATTTT.

By share of the sample, this clonotype is medium-sized. V gene TRBV20-1 combines with J gene TRBJ2-5; 9 positions agree with TRBD1. The CDR3 has 12 amino acids. V lost 6 bases to trimming and J lost 9 bases; unmatched junction nucleotides: 8. The germline gives CDR1 DFQATT, CDR2 SNEGSKA (reference sequence). The CDR3 DNA reads TGCAGTGCAACGGACAGGGGTCAGGCCCAGTACTTC. Translated, it gives CSATDRGQAQYF.

This clonotype was counted at least ten times. This sequence joins TRBV29-1 and TRBJ1-1, with 7 bases lining up with TRBD1. The junction had 7 bases not matched to a gene; V was cut back by 8 bases and J by 4 bases. This CDR3 is 12 amino acids long. Germline CDR1 and CDR2: SQVTM and ANQGSEA. The CDR3, as DNA: TGCAGCTTTCGACAGGGAGGCACTGAAGCTTTCTTT. It is translated as CSFRQGGTEAFF. Filled out from reference TRBV29-1 and TRBJ1-1, the complete variable domain reads SAVISQKPSRDICQRGTSLTIQCQVDSQVTMMFWYRQQPGQSLTLIATANQGSEATYESGFVIDKFPISRPNLTFSTLTVSNMSPEDSSIYLCSFRQGGTEAFFGQGTRLTVV.

This clonotype showed up many times. V and J are TRBV6-1 and TRBJ2-3; TRBD2 is a possible D gene (6 bases). Germline loops: CDR1 MNHNS, CDR2 SASEGT. V was shortened by 2 bases and J by 4 bases, with 10 bases between the two germline ends. The CDR3 spans 14 residues. CDR3 protein: CASSELRGSDTQYF. CDR3 in DNA: TGTGCCAGCAGTGAACTGCGGGGATCAGATACGCAGTATTTT.